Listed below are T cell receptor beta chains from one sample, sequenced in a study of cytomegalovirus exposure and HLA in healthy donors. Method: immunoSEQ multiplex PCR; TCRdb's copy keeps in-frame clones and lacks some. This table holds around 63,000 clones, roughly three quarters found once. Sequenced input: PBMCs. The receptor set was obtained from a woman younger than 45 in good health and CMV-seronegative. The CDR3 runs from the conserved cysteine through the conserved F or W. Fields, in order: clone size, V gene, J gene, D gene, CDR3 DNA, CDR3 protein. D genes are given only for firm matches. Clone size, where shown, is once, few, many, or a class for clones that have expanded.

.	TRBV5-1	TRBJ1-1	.	TGCGCCAGCAGCGTCGGACAACCGAACACTGAAGCTTTCTTT	CASSVGQPNTEAFF
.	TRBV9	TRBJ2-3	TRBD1	TGTGCCAGCAGCGTAGAGATAAGGGACAGGGGTTCCTCAGATACGCAGTATTTT	CASSVEIRDRGSSDTQYF
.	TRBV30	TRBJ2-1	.	TGTGCCTGGAGTGGAAAGCGGAGCTCCTACAATGAGCAGTTCTTC	CAWSGKRSSYNEQFF
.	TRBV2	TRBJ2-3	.	TGTGCCAGCACCGCGCGGCGGGGAGGAGATACGCAGTATTTT	CASTARRGGDTQYF
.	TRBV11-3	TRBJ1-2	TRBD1	TGTGCCAGCAGCCTACAGGGGGCTAACTATGGCTACACCTTC	CASSLQGANYGYTF
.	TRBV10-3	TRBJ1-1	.	TGTGCCATCGATACGGGGATGAACACTGAAGCTTTCTTT	CAIDTGMNTEAFF
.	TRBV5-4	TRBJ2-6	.	TGTGCCAGCAGCTTGCAGGGCTCTGGGGCCAACGTCCTGACTTTC	CASSLQGSGANVLTF
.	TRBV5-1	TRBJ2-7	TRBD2	TGCGCCAGCAGCTTGGGGACTAGGGGAATCTCCTACGAGCAGTACTTC	CASSLGTRGISYEQYF
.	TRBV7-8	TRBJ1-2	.	TGTGCCAGCAGCTTAGAGGCAGGGGAAGGCTACACCTTC	CASSLEAGEGYTF
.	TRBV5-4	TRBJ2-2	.	TGTGCCAGCAGCCCTCGTAATAGTGGGGAGCTGTTTTTT	CASSPRNSGELFF
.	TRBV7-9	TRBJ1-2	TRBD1	TGTGCCAGCAGCTCCACTACTACACCCGGGACAGGGGGATATGGCTACACCTTC	CASSSTTTPGTGGYGYTF
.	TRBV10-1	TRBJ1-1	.	TGCGCCAGCAGTGCGGTCGCATCAAGCCGGGAAGCTTTCTTT	CASSAVASSREAFF
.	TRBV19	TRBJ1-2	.	TGTGCCAGTAGTGACTTGGGGGGTTACGCGGGCTACACCTTC	CASSDLGGYAGYTF
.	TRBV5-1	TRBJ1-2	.	TGCGCCAGCAGCTTGCCAGGGTTGAACTATGGCTACACCTTC	CASSLPGLNYGYTF
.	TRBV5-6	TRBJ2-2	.	TGTGCCAGCAGCCTTCCTCGCACCGGGGAGCTGTTTTTT	CASSLPRTGELFF
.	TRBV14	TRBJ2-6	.	TGTGCCAGCAGCCACCGGGAAGCGGGGGCCAACGTCCTGACTTTC	CASSHREAGANVLTF
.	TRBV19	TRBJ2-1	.	TGTGCCAGTAGTATAGACCAGGGGTATGAGCAGTTCTTC	CASSIDQGYEQFF
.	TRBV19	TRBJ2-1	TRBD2	TGTGCCGGTGTTTGGACTAGCGGAGACTTAAATGAGCAGTTCTTC	CAGVWTSGDLNEQFF
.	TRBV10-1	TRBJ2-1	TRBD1	TGCGCCAGCAGTGAGTCGGAGACAGGGGGGAATGAGCAGTTCTTC	CASSESETGGNEQFF
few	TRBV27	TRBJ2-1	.	TGTGCCAGCAGTCCTTACTTATCGGCGGCTACATACAATGAGCAGTTCTTC	CASSPYLSAATYNEQFF
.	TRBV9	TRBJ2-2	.	TGTGCCAGCAGCCCGAGAGGGACCGGGGAGCTGTTTTTT	CASSPRGTGELFF
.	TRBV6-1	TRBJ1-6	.	TGTGCCAGCGGCCCCAATTCACCCCTCCACTTT	CASGPNSPLHF
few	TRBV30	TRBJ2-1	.	TGTGCCTGGAAACTTGGGGGGGCCTACTACAATGAGCAGTTCTTC	CAWKLGGAYYNEQFF
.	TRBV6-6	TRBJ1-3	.	TGTGCCAGCCTGCCTGGGGAGGCCTTCTCTGGAAACACCATATATTTT	CASLPGEAFSGNTIYF
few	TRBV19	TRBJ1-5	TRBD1	TGTGCCAGTAGTTTTCCCTCCGGGACAGGAAAAGTTGGCAATCAGCCCCAGCATTTT	CASSFPSGTGKVGNQPQHF
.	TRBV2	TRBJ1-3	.	TGTGCCAGCAGTGAGCAGGGGAGTTCTGGAAACACCATATATTTT	CASSEQGSSGNTIYF
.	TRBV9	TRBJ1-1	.	TGTGCCAGCAGCGGGACTTCCGACATGAACACTGAAGCTTTCTTT	CASSGTSDMNTEAFF
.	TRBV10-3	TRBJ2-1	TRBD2	TGTGCCATCAGTGAGGGCGGGGGGGCCCCCAATGAGCAGTTCTTC	CAISEGGGAPNEQFF
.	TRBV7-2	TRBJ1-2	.	TGTGCCAGCAGCTTAGGGCAGGGCGGTAACTATGGCTACACCTTC	CASSLGQGGNYGYTF
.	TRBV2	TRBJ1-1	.	TGTGCCAGCAGTGAACGCGGGGGGCTCGGCACTGAAGCTTTCTTT	CASSERGGLGTEAFF
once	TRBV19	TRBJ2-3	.	TGTGCCAGTAGTTACCAAGGGGGAGATACGCAGTATTTT	CASSYQGGDTQYF